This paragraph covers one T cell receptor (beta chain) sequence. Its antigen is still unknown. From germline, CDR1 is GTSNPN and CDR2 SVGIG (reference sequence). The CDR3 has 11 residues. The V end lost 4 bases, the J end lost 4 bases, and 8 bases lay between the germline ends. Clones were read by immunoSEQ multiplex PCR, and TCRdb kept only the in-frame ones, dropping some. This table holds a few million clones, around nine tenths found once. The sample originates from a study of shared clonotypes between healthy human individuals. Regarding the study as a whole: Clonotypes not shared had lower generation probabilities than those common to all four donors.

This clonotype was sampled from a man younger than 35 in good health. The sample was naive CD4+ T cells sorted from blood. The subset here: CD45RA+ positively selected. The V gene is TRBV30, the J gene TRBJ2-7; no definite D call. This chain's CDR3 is CAWNRRYEQYF. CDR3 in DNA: TGTGCCTGGAATAGAAGATACGAGCAGTACTTC.